This T cell receptor (beta chain) was identified during a study of cytomegalovirus exposure and HLA in healthy donors. Sampled while nominally healthy, donors likely had unrecorded immune exposures. Regarding the study as a whole: Apart from CMV serostatus, no immune exposure information was available. In an earlier analysis, most TCR beta V segments were productive about 87% or about 30% of the time.

The PCR had 60 Vbeta and 13 Jbeta primers. Generated by immunoSEQ multiplex PCR, the TCRdb table keeps only in-frame clones and is missing some. This table holds some 110,000 clones, roughly 83% found once. To note about this clone: Its antigen is unidentified.

With V trimmed by 5 bases and J by 3 bases, 12 bases remained unmatched. The germline CDR1 and CDR2 sequences are SGHAT and FQNNGV. The CDR3 is made up of 17 amino acids. The receptor was isolated from a woman between 18 and 30 years old in good health and CMV-seropositive. The sequenced sample consisted of PBMCs. V gene TRBV11-2 combines with J gene TRBJ2-2; 7 bases fit TRBD1. The CDR3 DNA reads as TGTGCCAGCAGCCCCTCATGGACCACAGGGGACACCGGGGAGCTGTTTTTT. Its protein is CASSPSWTTGDTGELFF.